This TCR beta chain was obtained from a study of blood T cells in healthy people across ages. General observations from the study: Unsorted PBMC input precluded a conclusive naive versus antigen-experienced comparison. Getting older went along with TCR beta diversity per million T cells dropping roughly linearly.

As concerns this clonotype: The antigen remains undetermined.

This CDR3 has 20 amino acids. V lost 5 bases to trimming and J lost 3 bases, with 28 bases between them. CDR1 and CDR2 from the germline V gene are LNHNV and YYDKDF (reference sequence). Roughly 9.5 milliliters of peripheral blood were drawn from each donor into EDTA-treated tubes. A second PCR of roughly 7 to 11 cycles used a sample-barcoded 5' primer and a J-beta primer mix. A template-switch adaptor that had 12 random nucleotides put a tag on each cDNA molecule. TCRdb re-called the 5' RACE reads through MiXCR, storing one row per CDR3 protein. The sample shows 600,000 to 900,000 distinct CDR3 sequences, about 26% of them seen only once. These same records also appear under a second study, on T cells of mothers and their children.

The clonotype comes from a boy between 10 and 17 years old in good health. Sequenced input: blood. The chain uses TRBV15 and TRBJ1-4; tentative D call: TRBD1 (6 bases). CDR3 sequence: CATSGLLTRWGGAANEKLFF. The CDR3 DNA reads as TGTGCCACCAGCGGACTCCTAACCCGCTGGGGGGGCGCGGCTAATGAAAAACTGTTTTTT.